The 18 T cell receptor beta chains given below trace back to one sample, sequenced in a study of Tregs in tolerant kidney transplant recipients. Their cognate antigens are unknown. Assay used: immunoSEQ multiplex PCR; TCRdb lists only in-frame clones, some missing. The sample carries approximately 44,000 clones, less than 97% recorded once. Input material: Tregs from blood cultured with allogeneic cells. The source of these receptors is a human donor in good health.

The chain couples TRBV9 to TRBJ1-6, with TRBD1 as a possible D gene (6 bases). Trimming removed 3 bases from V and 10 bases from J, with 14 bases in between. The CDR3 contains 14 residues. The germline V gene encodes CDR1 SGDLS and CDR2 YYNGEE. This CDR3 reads CASSAQGYRSPLHF. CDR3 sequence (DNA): TGTGCCAGCAGCGCCCAGGGGTATCGATCACCCCTCCACTTT.

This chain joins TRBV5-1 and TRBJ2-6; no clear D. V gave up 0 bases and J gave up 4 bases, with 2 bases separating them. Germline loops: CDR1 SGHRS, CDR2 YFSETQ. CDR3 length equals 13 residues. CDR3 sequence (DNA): TGCGCCAGCAGCTTGGCCGGGGCCAACGTCCTGACTTTC. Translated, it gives CASSLAGANVLTF.

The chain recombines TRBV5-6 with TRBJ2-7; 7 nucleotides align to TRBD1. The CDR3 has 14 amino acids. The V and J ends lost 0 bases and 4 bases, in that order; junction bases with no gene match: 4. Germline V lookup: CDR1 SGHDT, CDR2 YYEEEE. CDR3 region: CASSLVGQTYEQYF. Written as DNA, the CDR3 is TGTGCCAGCAGCTTGGTGGGACAGACTTACGAGCAGTACTTC. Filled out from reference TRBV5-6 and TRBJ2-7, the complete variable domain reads DAGVTQSPTHLIKTRGQQVTLRCSPKSGHDTVSWYQQALGQGPQFIFQYYEEEERQRGNFPDRFSGHQFPNYSSELNVNALLLGDSALYLCASSLVGQTYEQYFGPGTRLTVT.

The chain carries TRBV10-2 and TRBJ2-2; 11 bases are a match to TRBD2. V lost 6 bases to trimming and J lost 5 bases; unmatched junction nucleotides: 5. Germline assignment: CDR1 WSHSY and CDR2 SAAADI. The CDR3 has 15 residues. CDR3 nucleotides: TGCGCCAGCAGGGATAGCGGGAGGGCGACCGGGGAGCTGTTTTTT. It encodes CASRDSGRATGELFF.

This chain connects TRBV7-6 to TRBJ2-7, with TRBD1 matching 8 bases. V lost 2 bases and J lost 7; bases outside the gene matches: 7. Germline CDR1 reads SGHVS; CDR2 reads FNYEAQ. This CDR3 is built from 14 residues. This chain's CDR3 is CASSLQGAYEEQYF. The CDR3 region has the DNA TGTGCCAGCAGCTTACAGGGGGCGTATGAGGAGCAGTACTTC.

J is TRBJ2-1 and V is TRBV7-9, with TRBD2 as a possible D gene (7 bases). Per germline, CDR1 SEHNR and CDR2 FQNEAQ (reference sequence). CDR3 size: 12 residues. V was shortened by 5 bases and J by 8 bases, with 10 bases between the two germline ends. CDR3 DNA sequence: TGTGCCAGCAGCCAAGGGGGGGATGAGCAGTTCTTC. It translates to CASSQGGDEQFF.

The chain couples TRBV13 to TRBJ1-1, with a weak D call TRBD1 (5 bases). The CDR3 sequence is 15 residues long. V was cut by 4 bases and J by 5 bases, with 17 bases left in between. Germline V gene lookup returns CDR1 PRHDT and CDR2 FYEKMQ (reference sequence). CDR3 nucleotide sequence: TGTGCCAGCAGCTCCCCTCCGGGGGGATGGACTGAAGCTTTCTTT. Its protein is CASSSPPGGWTEAFF.

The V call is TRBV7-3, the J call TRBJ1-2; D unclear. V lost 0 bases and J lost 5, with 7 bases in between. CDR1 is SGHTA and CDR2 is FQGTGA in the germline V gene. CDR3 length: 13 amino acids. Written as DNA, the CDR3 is TGTGCCAGCAGCTTAACGGGAGGGTATGGCTACACCTTC. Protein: CASSLTGGYGYTF.

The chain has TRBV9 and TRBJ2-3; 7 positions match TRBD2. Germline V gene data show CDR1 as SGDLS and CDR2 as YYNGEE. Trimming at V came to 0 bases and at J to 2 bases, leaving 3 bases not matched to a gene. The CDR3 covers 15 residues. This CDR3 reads CASSVVGGTTDTQYF. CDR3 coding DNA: TGTGCCAGCAGCGTAGTGGGGGGGACCACAGATACGCAGTATTTT.

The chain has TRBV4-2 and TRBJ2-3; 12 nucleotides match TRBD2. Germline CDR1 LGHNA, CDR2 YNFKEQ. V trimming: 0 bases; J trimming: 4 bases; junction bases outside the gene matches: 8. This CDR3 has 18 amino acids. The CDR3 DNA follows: TGTGCCAGCAGCCAAGATCGTACTAGCGGGGGGAATCCAGATACGCAGTATTTT. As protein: CASSQDRTSGGNPDTQYF.

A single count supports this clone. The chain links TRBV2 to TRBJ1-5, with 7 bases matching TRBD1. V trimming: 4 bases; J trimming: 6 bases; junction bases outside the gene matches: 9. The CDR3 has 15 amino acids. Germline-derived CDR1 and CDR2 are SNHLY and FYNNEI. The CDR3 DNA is TGTGCCAGCAGTGGACAGGGAATCGTAAGTCAGCCCCAGCATTTT. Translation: CASSGQGIVSQPQHF.

CDR3 protein: CASSGRDRETQYF. The CDR3 nucleotides read TGTGCCAGCAGTGGCCGGGACAGGGAGACCCAGTACTTC. V and J are TRBV6-1 and TRBJ2-5, with 8 bases matching TRBD1. Looked up from germline, CDR1 is MNHNS and CDR2 is SASEGT. V trimming: 4 bases; J trimming: 5 bases; junction bases outside the gene matches: 3. The CDR3 totals 13 residues.

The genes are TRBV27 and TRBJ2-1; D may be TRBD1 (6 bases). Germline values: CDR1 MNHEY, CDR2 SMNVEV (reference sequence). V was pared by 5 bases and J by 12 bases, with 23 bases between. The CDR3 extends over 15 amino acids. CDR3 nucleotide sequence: TGTGCCAGCAGTCCCTTTAGGGGGAGAGGGGTAGGGCAGTTCTTC. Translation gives CASSPFRGRGVGQFF.

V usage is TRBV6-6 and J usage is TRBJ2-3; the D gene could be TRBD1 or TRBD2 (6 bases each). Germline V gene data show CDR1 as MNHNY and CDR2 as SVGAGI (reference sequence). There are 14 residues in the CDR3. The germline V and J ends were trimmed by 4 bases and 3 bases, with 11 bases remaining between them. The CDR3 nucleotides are TGTGCCAGCAGTTGGGGGGCCGAGACAGATACGCAGTATTTT. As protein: CASSWGAETDTQYF.

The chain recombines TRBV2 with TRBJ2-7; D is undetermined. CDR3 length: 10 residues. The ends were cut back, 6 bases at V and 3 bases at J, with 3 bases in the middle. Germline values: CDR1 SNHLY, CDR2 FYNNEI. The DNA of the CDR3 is TGTGCCAGCAGGAGCTACGAGCAGTACTTC. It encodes CASRSYEQYF.

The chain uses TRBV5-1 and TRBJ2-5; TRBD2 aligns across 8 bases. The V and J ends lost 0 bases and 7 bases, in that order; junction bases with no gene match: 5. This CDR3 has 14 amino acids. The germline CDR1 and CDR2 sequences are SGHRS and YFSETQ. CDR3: CASSLVGLDGTQYF. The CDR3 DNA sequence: TGCGCCAGCAGCTTGGTGGGACTAGATGGGACCCAGTACTTC.

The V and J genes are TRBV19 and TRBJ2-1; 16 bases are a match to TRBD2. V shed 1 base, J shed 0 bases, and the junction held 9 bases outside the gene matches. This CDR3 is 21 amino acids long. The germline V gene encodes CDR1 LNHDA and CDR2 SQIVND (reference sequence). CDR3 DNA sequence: TGTGCCAGTAGTATAGGGGGACTAGCGGGAGGGTCTTGGGACTCCTACAATGAGCAGTTCTTC. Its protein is CASSIGGLAGGSWDSYNEQFF.

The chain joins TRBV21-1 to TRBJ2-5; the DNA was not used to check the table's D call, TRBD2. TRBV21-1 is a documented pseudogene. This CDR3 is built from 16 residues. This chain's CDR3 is CASSKWGGSYQETQYF. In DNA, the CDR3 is TGTGCCAGCAGCAAATGGGGGGGGAGTTACCAAGAGACCCAGTACTTC.